A single TCR beta chain is shown here with its context. The germline V gene has CDR1 MNHEY and CDR2 SMNVEV (reference sequence). Trimming cost V 0 bases and J 13 bases, with 10 bases left between them. CDR3 length: 13 residues. The data belong to a study of cytotoxic CD8 clonotypes in ibrutinib-treated CLL. About the research overall: Among responders, roughly 25 were partial and 2 complete; after median roughly 68 months, around 14 stayed remitted and some twelve progressed.

Repertoires were generated with immunoSEQ multiplex PCR, while TCRdb's copy carries only in-frame clones and drops some. The table includes some 160,000 clones, more than 65% detected once. The clonotype originates from a human donor with chronic lymphocytic leukemia. Specimen: PBMCs, collected after 12 months of ibrutinib treatment. The chain couples TRBV27 to TRBJ1-6; D ambiguous. CDR3 in DNA: TGTGCCAGCAGTTTATCTGAGGCTTTTCCCCTCCACTTT. Its protein is CASSLSEAFPLHF.